Listed here are 28 T cell receptor beta chains from one sample, sequenced in a study of Ad26.COV2.S vaccination and SARS-CoV-2 variants. Regarding treatment: around 19 received Ad26.COV2.S at low or high dose, single or two shots; about 5 received placebo; per-sample allocation not given. Day 63 after the first vaccine or placebo injection was the time point for sampling. Libraries were prepared by immunoSEQ multiplex PCR; TCRdb keeps only in-frame clonotypes and omits some of them. The sample consists of a few hundred thousand clones, around 88% of them appearing once. This specimen consisted of peripheral blood, obtained in a trial of Ad26.COV2.S vaccine versus placebo. The receptors were sampled from a person aged 18-60 years who received the Ad26.COV2.S COVID-19 vaccine or a placebo.

The chain employs TRBV7-2 and TRBJ2-5; 10 nucleotides agree with TRBD2. The CDR3 totals 15 residues. Germline values: CDR1 SGHTA, CDR2 FQGNSA. With V trimmed by 2 bases and J by 5 bases, 5 bases remained unmatched. CDR3 sequence: CASSLSGRAVETQYF. DNA for the CDR3: TGTGCCAGCAGCTTAAGCGGGAGGGCCGTGGAGACCCAGTACTTC.

This clone was seen a few times. The chain uses TRBV2 and TRBJ2-3; TRBD1 is a possible D gene (7 bases). There are 19 residues in the CDR3. Trimming took off 3 bases at V and 0 bases at J, with 22 bases between the two ends. Germline loops: CDR1 SNHLY, CDR2 FYNNEI. The CDR3 loop reads CASSEEAGRGVPSTDTQYF. CDR3 in DNA: TGTGCCAGCAGTGAGGAAGCGGGCAGGGGGGTACCTAGCACAGATACGCAGTATTTT.

This chain connects TRBV27 to TRBJ2-3; 9 nucleotides line up with TRBD2. V dropped 4 bases and J dropped 6; count of bases not matched to a gene: 11. Germline assignment: CDR1 MNHEY and CDR2 SMNVEV (reference sequence). The CDR3 has 16 amino acids. The CDR3: CASSSGLAYLRDTQYF. The CDR3, as DNA: TGTGCCAGCAGTTCAGGACTAGCGTACCTCCGGGATACGCAGTATTTT.

The J gene is TRBJ2-2, the V gene TRBV4-1; 11 bases align to TRBD1. This CDR3 has 17 residues. V lost 1 base, J lost 4 bases, and 5 bases stayed unmatched. Germline V gives CDR1 MGHRA, CDR2 YSYEKL. This chain's CDR3 is CASSQGPGTGGTGELFF. Here the CDR3 DNA reads TGCGCCAGCAGCCAAGGACCGGGGACAGGGGGCACCGGGGAGCTGTTTTTT.

The chain joins TRBV5-6 to TRBJ2-7, with 8 bases fitting TRBD2. The CDR3 sequence is 14 residues long. In germline, CDR1 is SGHDT, CDR2 YYEEEE. The J segment lost 2 bases and the V segment lost 7 bases, leaving 8 bases of the junction unmatched. The CDR3 sequence is CASEIAGRAYEQYF. CDR3 DNA sequence: TGTGCCAGCGAAATAGCGGGGAGAGCCTACGAGCAGTACTTC.

This clone was detected a few times. This chain links TRBV2 with TRBJ2-7, with D perhaps TRBD1 (5 bases). This CDR3 region has 13 residues. From germline, CDR1 is SNHLY and CDR2 FYNNEI. Trimming stripped 5 bases from V and 3 bases from J, with 11 bases between. The DNA of the CDR3 is TGTGCCAGCAGTCCACAGGCCAGCTACGAGCAGTACTTC. Its protein is CASSPQASYEQYF.

Many counts were recorded for this clone. In DNA, the CDR3 is TGTGCCAGCAGCTTAGTTGGAAACTCTGGAAACACCATATATTTT. Translation: CASSLVGNSGNTIYF. V usage is TRBV7-8 and J usage is TRBJ1-3; no firm D call. The CDR3 length is 15 residues. V was cut by 1 base and J by 0 bases, with 7 bases left in between. Germline V lookup: CDR1 SGHVS, CDR2 FQNEAQ.

V and J are TRBV29-1 and TRBJ2-1; 11 bases fit TRBD2. Germline CDR1 reads SQVTM; CDR2 reads ANQGSEA. CDR3 length equals 17 residues. V shed 2 bases and J 3 bases; nucleotides not matched to a gene: 9. The CDR3 region has the DNA TGCAGCGTTGAAAGGGTAGCGGGGGGGGTACACTACAATGAGCAGTTCTTC. Protein sequence: CSVERVAGGVHYNEQFF.

The genes are TRBV2 and TRBJ1-2; 9 bases agree with TRBD1. V shed 6 bases and J 5 bases; nucleotides not matched to a gene: 7. Germline V CDR1 and CDR2: SNHLY, FYNNEI. The CDR3 consists of 14 residues. In DNA form, the CDR3 reads TGTGCCAGCAGCTACAGGGGGCGCGGTTATGGCTACACCTTC. Amino acids: CASSYRGRGYGYTF.

The CDR3, as DNA: TGTGCCAGCAGCTGGGTCCCCGGGAACACTGAAGCTTTCTTT. It is translated as CASSWVPGNTEAFF. This chain uses TRBV7-2 with TRBJ1-1; D remains unclear. The CDR3 totals 14 residues. Per the germline V gene, CDR1 is SGHTA and CDR2 is FQGNSA. The germline V and J ends were trimmed by 4 bases and 1 base, with 10 bases remaining between them.

V usage is TRBV4-2 and J usage is TRBJ1-4; a weak D match, TRBD1 (5 bases). Trimming removed 3 bases at V and 8 bases at J, with 10 bases between. This CDR3 comprises 13 residues. CDR1 and CDR2 (germline): LGHNA, YNFKEQ. Written as DNA, the CDR3 is TGTGCCAGCAGCCAGGGGGAGCGGGAAAAACTGTTTTTT. Protein: CASSQGEREKLFF.

About this clone: Other nucleotide sequences in the sample specify the same CDR3. The chain combines TRBV7-2 with TRBJ1-3; unclear D gene. In germline, CDR1 is SGHTA, CDR2 FQGNSA. V dropped 1 base and J dropped 4 bases, with 5 bases sitting between them. The CDR3 spans 13 residues. The DNA for the CDR3 is TGTGCCAGCAGCTTAGGTCTCGGAAACACCATATATTTT. It yields the protein CASSLGLGNTIYF.

This clone was found a few times. This chain links TRBV6-1 with TRBJ2-6; D is perhaps TRBD1 or TRBD2 (5 bases each). The ends were cut back, 2 bases at V and 0 bases at J, with 14 bases in the middle. Germline V gene data show CDR1 as MNHNS and CDR2 as SASEGT. This CDR3 comprises 18 residues. The DNA of the CDR3 is TGTGCCAGCAGTGAAATTGGGGGACGGGGCTCTGGGGCCAACGTCCTGACTTTC. This sequence encodes CASSEIGGRGSGANVLTF.

Only a few counts were recorded for this clone. This sequence joins TRBV15 and TRBJ2-1; TRBD2 matches at 8 bases. The CDR3 loop spans 15 amino acids. Germline CDR1 reads LNHNV; CDR2 reads YYDKDF (reference sequence). J was trimmed by 5 bases and V by 8 bases; bases with no gene match: 11. The CDR3: CATSPFPAGDNEQFF. CDR3 in DNA: TGTGCCACCTCCCCCTTCCCAGCGGGGGACAATGAGCAGTTCTTC.

V is TRBV14 and J is TRBJ2-7; D call uncertain. Germline loops: CDR1 SGHDN, CDR2 FVKESK. V was cut by 4 bases and J by 1 base, with 5 bases left in between. CDR3 length equals 12 residues. The CDR3 here is CASSLESYEQYF. Here the CDR3 DNA reads TGTGCCAGCAGCCTAGAATCCTACGAGCAGTACTTC.

The J gene is TRBJ2-5, the V gene TRBV5-1; D unclear. The V end was cut by 0 bases, the J end by 2 bases, with 8 bases between. This CDR3 is built from 14 residues. Germline V lookup: CDR1 SGHRS, CDR2 YFSETQ. In DNA, the CDR3 is TGCGCCAGCAGCTTGGTTGGAATTCAAGAGACCCAGTACTTC. It yields the protein CASSLVGIQETQYF.

This chain joins TRBV2 and TRBJ2-1; D is undetermined. This CDR3 has 14 residues. CDR1 is SNHLY and CDR2 is FYNNEI in the germline V gene. The ends were cut back, 1 base at V and 2 bases at J, with 6 bases in the middle. The DNA of the CDR3 is TGTGCCAGCAGTGAAGATAACGCCTACAATGAGCAGTTCTTC. Protein: CASSEDNAYNEQFF.

The chain is built from TRBV11-2 and TRBJ1-4; 9 bases align to TRBD1. There are 15 residues in the CDR3. Germline values: CDR1 SGHAT, CDR2 FQNNGV. J gave up 5 bases and V 8 bases, and 9 bases lay outside the gene matches. The CDR3: CASGTGTPRNEKLFF. CDR3 bases: TGTGCCAGCGGGACAGGGACCCCACGAAATGAAAAACTGTTTTTT.

The V call is TRBV7-2, the J call TRBJ2-3, with D possibly TRBD2 on 6 matching bases. The CDR3 is 17 residues long. Trimming removed 1 base at V and 4 bases at J, with 18 bases between. The V gene's germline CDR1 is SGHTA and CDR2 FQGNSA. CDR3 sequence: CASSLEGHGRGPDTQYF. CDR3 coding DNA: TGTGCCAGCAGCTTAGAAGGCCATGGGCGGGGCCCAGATACGCAGTATTTT.

V is TRBV4-1 and J is TRBJ2-3; D call uncertain. Germline loops: CDR1 MGHRA, CDR2 YSYEKL. This CDR3 spans 14 amino acids. V was cut by 4 bases and J by 2 bases, with 10 bases left in between. The CDR3 sequence: CASSLPTYTDTQYF. For the CDR3, the DNA is TGCGCCAGCAGCCTACCCACTTACACAGATACGCAGTATTTT.

The rearrangement uses TRBV2 and TRBJ2-3; 10 nucleotides match TRBD2. Germline V gene data show CDR1 as SNHLY and CDR2 as FYNNEI. Losses at the gene ends were 6 bases for V and 4 bases for J; bases not matched to a gene: 7. The CDR3 contains 15 residues. The CDR3 spells CASSPLAGAADTQYF. CDR3 nucleotide sequence: TGTGCCAGCAGCCCCCTAGCGGGGGCCGCAGATACGCAGTATTTT.

The rearrangement uses TRBV15 and TRBJ1-2; D gene unclear. The CDR3 consists of 14 residues. Trimming shortened V by 1 base and J by 4 bases, and 10 bases separated the two germline ends. Germline CDR1 reads LNHNV; CDR2 reads YYDKDF (reference sequence). CDR3 sequence: CATSRVGSGYGYTF. For the CDR3, the DNA is TGTGCCACCAGCAGAGTGGGGTCGGGCTATGGCTACACCTTC.

This clone was seen only once. The chain has TRBV4-3 and TRBJ2-2; perhaps TRBD2 as D (5 bases). V was clipped by 0 bases and J by 5 bases, with 7 bases between them. The CDR3 length is 14 residues. Per germline, CDR1 LGHNA and CDR2 YSLEER. CDR3 loop: CASSQERGTGELFF. The CDR3 DNA follows: TGCGCCAGCAGCCAAGAACGAGGGACCGGGGAGCTGTTTTTT.

V and J are TRBV7-9 and TRBJ2-3, with 7 bases fitting TRBD2. Germline CDR1 is SEHNR and CDR2 is FQNEAQ (reference sequence). V dropped 1 base and J dropped 2; count of bases not matched to a gene: 6. The CDR3 has 16 residues. The CDR3 spells CASSLGPGGNTDTQYF. CDR3 DNA: TGTGCCAGCAGCTTAGGTCCGGGGGGAAACACAGATACGCAGTATTTT.

V gene TRBV29-1 combines with J gene TRBJ2-7; TRBD2 matches 7 bases. Germline V CDR1 and CDR2: SQVTM, ANQGSEA. The CDR3 loop spans 14 amino acids. V shed 4 bases and J 0 bases; nucleotides not matched to a gene: 6. The CDR3 DNA is TGCAGCGTTGTTGGGAGGGAAAGCTCCTACGAGCAGTACTTC. Translated: CSVVGRESSYEQYF.

The V call is TRBV7-8, the J call TRBJ2-7; D gene unclear. Germline lookup yields CDR1 SGHVS and CDR2 FQNEAQ. CDR3 size: 12 residues. V was cut by 5 bases and J by 12 bases, with 17 bases left in between. The CDR3 protein is CASSPPFGVRYF. DNA for the CDR3: TGTGCCAGCAGCCCACCTTTTGGGGTACGGTACTTC.

Remarks on this clone: A much larger clone lies one base from this, so it may be a read error. The V and J genes are TRBV15 and TRBJ2-5; 9 bases fit TRBD1. The CDR3 has 14 amino acids. The germline gives CDR1 LNHNV, CDR2 YYDKDF (reference sequence). V gave up 2 bases and J gave up 5 bases; unmatched junction bases: 3. DNA of the CDR3: TGTGCCACCAGCAGATACGGACAGGGGGAGACCCAGTACTTC. Its translation is CATSRYGQGETQYF. Variable domain in full (rest from reference TRBV15 and TRBJ2-5): DAMVIQNPRYQVTQFGKPVTLSCSQTLNHNVMYWYQQKSSQAPKLLFHYYDKDFNNEADTPDNFQSRRPNTSFCFLDIRSPGLGDTAMYLCATSRYGQGETQYFGPGTRLLVL.

In DNA, the CDR3 is TGTGCCAGCCGGGACAGCGTTTATAGCAATCAGCCCCAGCATTTT. This gives the protein CASRDSVYSNQPQHF. This chain uses TRBV19 with TRBJ1-5, with TRBD1 matching over 7 bases. Germline V CDR1 and CDR2: LNHDA, SQIVND (reference sequence). The V segment lost 9 bases and the J segment 0 bases; nucleotides outside the gene matches: 8. The CDR3 spans 15 residues.